This T cell receptor (beta chain) was identified during a study of blood T cell repertoires in COVID-19. TCRdb keeps only in-frame clones here, not all; method: immunoSEQ multiplex PCR. The sample lists 160,000 or so clones, about 90% occurring once. Deletions cut 2 bases from V and 4 bases from J, with 10 bases between. Germline V gene data show CDR1 as SGHAT and CDR2 as FQNNGV. The length of the CDR3 is 14 residues. The receptor was isolated from a man between 60 and 75 years old with acute or convalescent COVID-19. The V and J genes are TRBV11-2 and TRBJ2-3; the D gene is possibly TRBD1 (5 bases). What was sequenced was peripheral blood. The chain's CDR3 is CASSLNRLADTQYF. The CDR3 DNA sequence: TGTGCCAGCAGCTTAAACAGGTTGGCAGATACGCAGTATTTT.